The clone carrying this TCR beta chain turned up a few times. Its antigen is unidentified. The sample belongs to a study of follicular helper T cells after annual influenza vaccination. Overall study results and limits: Day 7 ICOS+CD38+ clones later appeared mostly in ICOS-CD38- cTfh. Successive annual vaccinations recalled a recurrent oligoclonal ICOS+CD38+ cTfh response with influenza-specific clonotypes.

The sample's time point: 2015-2016 season, 7 days after influenza vaccination. Each time point used about 35 to 110 mL of blood. Cells are cTfh (non-naive CD4+CXCR5+PD-1+), split by ICOS and CD38 into double-positive or double-negative. Clones were sequenced by immunoSEQ multiplex PCR, and TCRdb holds only the in-frame ones, with some missing. The sample lists roughly 9,300 clones; about 82% were seen once. The germline V and J ends were trimmed by 4 bases and 5 bases, with 5 bases remaining between them. The length of the CDR3 is 12 residues. The germline CDR1 and CDR2 sequences are SEHNR and FQNEAQ (reference sequence).

The chain recombines TRBV7-9 with TRBJ2-2, with no clear D. This material consisted of CXCR5+ CD38- circulating T follicular helper cells from blood, taken 7 days after influenza vaccination. Specified subset: circulating Tfh, non-naive CD4+CXCR5+PD-1+ (ICOS+CD38+ or ICOS-CD38-). This clonotype originated in an adult who received the influenza vaccine. CDR3 residues: CASSSITGELFF. The CDR3 DNA reads as TGTGCCAGCAGCTCGATAACCGGGGAGCTGTTTTTT.